The TCR beta chain under discussion was sequenced for a study of T cells in Graves' hyperthyroidism and ophthalmopathy. Germline V gives CDR1 SGHAT, CDR2 FQDESV (reference sequence). The CDR3 contains 15 residues. Trimming removed 2 bases from V and 5 bases from J, with 16 bases in between. The investigators amplified TCR beta CDR3 regions from RNA transcripts. HTBI primers were used for first-round RT-PCR of the TCR CDR3. Each CDR3 protein gets one entry after TCRdb re-called the multiplex PCR reads with MiXCR. In the table there are almost 600,000 distinct CDR3 sequences, more than 45% of which are singletons.

This sequence originates from a woman aged 18-29 years with Graves' hyperthyroidism. The chain joins TRBV11-1 to TRBJ2-7; D is ambiguous. The sequencing sample was made of peripheral blood or thyroid tissue (not recorded which). The CDR3 DNA sequence: TGTGCCAGCAGCTTAATTGGTTGGGGTCCCAACGAGCAGTACTTC. Translated, it gives CASSLIGWGPNEQYF.